This T cell receptor (beta chain) originates from a study of blood T cell repertoires in COVID-19. At the level of the study: COVID-19 samples, acute and convalescent, were from the United States, Italy and Spain. T cells, B-cell-depleted T cells, or PBMCs provided the cDNA or gDNA that served as material.

In the source study's methods: Nucleated cell counts were estimated from reference gene primer amplification. Profiling relied on immunoSEQ multiplex PCR, and the TCRdb table lists in-frame clones only, not all of them. Clonal size and the V and J genes are those of that table, whereas D and trimming came from the DNA. This sample has roughly 43,000 clones, with 87% found just once. CDR3 size: 14 residues. The ends lost 10 bases at V and 5 bases at J; junction bases unmatched: 12. The V gene's germline CDR1 is SEHNR and CDR2 FQNEAQ (reference sequence). This TCR came from a man between 60 and 70 years old with active COVID-19. What was sequenced was peripheral blood. The chain is built from TRBV7-9 and TRBJ1-1; 8 bases map to TRBD1. CDR3 sequence reads: CATGANRGGTEAFF. CDR3 DNA sequence: TGTGCCACCGGAGCGAACAGGGGGGGGACTGAAGCTTTCTTT.